These 6 T cell receptor beta chains were all obtained from the same sample, sequenced in a study of response to subunit inactivated influenza vaccine. One entry per CDR3 protein results from TCRdb running MiXCR on the RT-PCR reads. This sample has under 500,000 distinct CDR3 sequences, with about 10% found just once. This specimen consisted of PBMCs from blood, obtained roughly 47 days after vaccination. These receptors were taken from a man aged 50 to 60 who received an inactivated influenza vaccine.

The rearrangement uses TRBV11-1 and TRBJ2-7, with D perhaps assigned TRBD1 or TRBD2 (5 bases each). The CDR3 covers 14 residues. Germline CDR1 SGHAT, CDR2 FQDESV (reference sequence). Trimming cost V 0 bases and J 7 bases, with 13 bases left between them. The CDR3 sequence is CASSLAWGSGEQYF. The CDR3 DNA sequence: TGTGCCAGCAGCTTAGCGTGGGGGTCCGGGGAGCAGTACTTC. The full variable domain, completed using reference TRBV11-1 and TRBJ2-7, is EAEVAQSPRYKITEKSQAVAFWCDPISGHATLYWYRQILGQGPELLVQFQDESVVDDSQLPKDRFSAERLKGVDSTLKIQPAELGDSAMYLCASSLAWGSGEQYFGPGTRLTVT.

The V and J genes are TRBV6-4 and TRBJ2-5; the match to TRBD2 covers 10 bases. This CDR3 has 14 residues. J lost 5 bases, V lost 4 bases, and 4 bases had no gene match. Per the germline V gene, CDR1 is MRHNA and CDR2 is SNTAGT. In DNA form, the CDR3 reads TGTGCCAGCAGTGCACTAGCGGGATCGGAGACCCAGTACTTC. It codes for CASSALAGSETQYF.

This clonotype was picked up many times. The chain links TRBV20-1 to TRBJ2-2; D unclear. The CDR3 spans 13 residues. Germline lookup yields CDR1 DFQATT and CDR2 SNEGSKA (reference sequence). V was trimmed by 3 bases and J by 0 bases, leaving 5 bases between them. CDR3 nucleotide sequence: TGCAGTGCTAGTACCTCGAACACCGGGGAGCTGTTTTTT. Translated, it gives CSASTSNTGELFF.

The V gene is TRBV2, the J gene TRBJ2-3, with D possibly being TRBD1 (5 bases). Trimming removed 5 bases from V and 0 bases from J, with 15 bases in between. The CDR3 is 16 residues long. Germline loops: CDR1 SNHLY, CDR2 FYNNEI. CDR3 sequence (DNA): TGTGCCAGCAGTACCACAGGAGCCACTAGCACAGATACGCAGTATTTT. It is translated as CASSTTGATSTDTQYF.

There are many counts of this clonotype. The chain carries TRBV10-3 and TRBJ1-2; the D gene is possibly TRBD1 (5 bases). The CDR3 contains 12 residues. Trimming took 2 bases from V and 5 from J, leaving 6 bases between them. Germline CDR1 ENHRY, CDR2 SYGVKD. CDR3 bases: TGTGCCATCAGTGAGCAGGGTTATGGCTACACCTTC. As protein: CAISEQGYGYTF.

This clonotype was recorded a few times. J is TRBJ2-2 and V is TRBV6-5; no reliable D call. V was trimmed by 7 bases and J by 6 bases, leaving 9 bases between them. The germline gives CDR1 MNHEY, CDR2 SVGAGI. The CDR3 extends over 12 amino acids. CDR3 DNA: TGTGCCAGCACCTCCGGGTCCGGGGAGCTGTTTTTT. Translated, it gives CASTSGSGELFF.